This passage covers 28 T cell receptor beta chains from one sample sequenced in a study of T cells in Graves' hyperthyroidism and ophthalmopathy. Researchers amplified the TCR beta CDR3 regions from RNA transcripts. During a first-round RT-PCR of the TCR CDR3, the HTBI primer set was used. TCRdb passed the multiplex PCR reads through MiXCR, listing each CDR3 protein once. The sample consists of 95,000 to 100,000 distinct CDR3 sequences, roughly half of them appearing once. The sample comprised blood. The receptors here all came from a woman between 40 and 50 years old with Graves' hyperthyroidism.

The chain employs TRBV9 and TRBJ2-5; TRBD2 might be the D (6 bases). Per germline, CDR1 SGDLS and CDR2 YYNGEE. The CDR3 contains 16 residues. Trimming cost V 0 bases and J 2 bases, with 14 bases left between them. CDR3 DNA sequence: TGTGCCAGCAGCGTAGAGCGGAGGGGAGGTCAAGAGACCCAGTACTTC. Encoded protein: CASSVERRGGQETQYF.

This clonotype was seen repeatedly, ten times or more. The chain joins TRBV19 to TRBJ2-5, with D perhaps assigned TRBD1 or TRBD2 (6 bases each). The germline gives CDR1 LNHDA, CDR2 SQIVND (reference sequence). Trimming removed 3 bases from V and 2 bases from J, with 13 bases in between. The CDR3 sequence is 15 residues long. CDR3 sequence (DNA): TGTGCCAGTAGTATCTCGGGGGCGGGTCAAGAGACCCAGTACTTC. Residues: CASSISGAGQETQYF.

This clonotype was detected ten times or more. The chain employs TRBV10-3 and TRBJ2-3; D ambiguous. Trimming left V 5 bases short and J 4 bases short, with 19 bases between. Germline lookup yields CDR1 ENHRY and CDR2 SYGVKD. This CDR3 contains 16 residues. The CDR3 spells CAISSTVGAISDTQYF. The CDR3 DNA sequence: TGTGCCATCAGTTCGACCGTGGGTGCAATCTCAGATACGCAGTATTTT.

V usage is TRBV2 and J usage is TRBJ1-2, with D perhaps matching TRBD1 (5 bases). CDR3 length equals 13 residues. The germline CDR1 and CDR2 sequences are SNHLY and FYNNEI. The V gene lost 5 bases and the J gene lost 4 bases, with 11 bases spanning the gap. This CDR3 reads CASSQGDSYGYTF. In nucleotides, the CDR3 is TGTGCCAGCAGTCAAGGGGATAGCTATGGCTACACCTTC.

The sample holds one count of this clonotype. This chain connects TRBV20-1 to TRBJ1-2; D perhaps matches TRBD1 (6 bases). This CDR3 region has 12 residues. Trimming stripped 6 bases from V and 7 bases from J, with 15 bases between. CDR1 is DFQATT and CDR2 is SNEGSKA in the germline V gene (reference sequence). The CDR3 nucleotides read TGCAGTGCCCTAAGCAAGGGGGTTGGCTACACCTTC. This encodes CSALSKGVGYTF.

The chain has TRBV20-1 and TRBJ2-5, with TRBD1 matching 10 bases. CDR3 length: 14 residues. CDR1 is DFQATT and CDR2 is SNEGSKA in the germline V gene (reference sequence). After removal of 3 bases from V and 5 bases from J, the junction contained 6 bases not matched to a gene. This chain's CDR3 is CSARLGTGVETQYF. The DNA for the CDR3 is TGCAGTGCTAGGCTGGGGACAGGGGTTGAGACCCAGTACTTC.

J is TRBJ1-6 and V is TRBV9, with 7 bases aligning to TRBD1. Germline V lookup: CDR1 SGDLS, CDR2 YYNGEE. The CDR3 covers 14 residues. The V and J ends lost 7 bases and 2 bases, in that order; junction bases with no gene match: 3. CDR3 amino acids: CASQGDAYNSPLHF. DNA of the CDR3: TGTGCCAGCCAGGGGGACGCCTATAATTCACCCCTCCACTTT.

This clonotype has a count of ten or more. The chain has TRBV2 and TRBJ1-4; TRBD1 aligns across 8 bases. CDR3 length equals 14 residues. V lost 5 bases and J lost 4; bases outside the gene matches: 3. Germline lookup yields CDR1 SNHLY and CDR2 FYNNEI. CDR3 loop: CASSTTGDNEKLFF. The CDR3 bases are TGTGCCAGCAGTACGACAGGGGATAATGAAAAACTGTTTTTT.

Regarding this clonotype: One end of the junction fails to match germline, which may point to a read error. The J gene is TRBJ2-5, the V gene TRBV7-2; the D gene is possibly TRBD2 (6 bases). The CDR3 is made up of 16 amino acids. Germline loops: CDR1 SGHTA, CDR2 FQGNSA. DNA for the CDR3: TGCGCCAGCAGTGAGTCGACTCGGGGGTACCAAGAGACCCAGTACTTC. Protein: CASSESTRGYQETQYF.

There are many counts of this clonotype. The rearrangement joins TRBV20-1 to TRBJ1-6; 9 bases agree with TRBD1. The V gene's germline CDR1 is DFQATT and CDR2 SNEGSKA (reference sequence). V gave up 1 base and J gave up 9 bases; unmatched junction bases: 4. This CDR3 region has 14 residues. CDR3 nucleotides: TGCAGTGCTAGAGTAGGGGACAGGGCTTCACCCCTCCACTTT. Translated: CSARVGDRASPLHF.

The V and J genes are TRBV5-5 and TRBJ1-2; 7 positions match TRBD1. V gave up 4 bases and J gave up 6 bases; unmatched junction bases: 9. This CDR3 is built from 14 residues. The germline CDR1 and CDR2 sequences are SGHKS and YYEKEE (reference sequence). The CDR3, as DNA: TGTGCCAGCAGCATCAGAACAGGGGACAATGGCTACACCTTC. Protein sequence: CASSIRTGDNGYTF.

Concerning this clonotype itself: This may arise from a read error, as a much more abundant clone is one base away. DNA of the CDR3: TGTACCAGCAGCTTATACAGGGCAGGCGGGGAGCTGCTTTTT. Translating gives CTSSLYRAGGELLF. The chain combines TRBV7-9 with TRBJ2-2, with D tentatively TRBD1 or TRBD2 (6 bases each). Germline V gives CDR1 SEHNR, CDR2 FQNEAQ (reference sequence). The CDR3 runs to 14 residues. The full variable domain, completed using reference TRBV7-9 and TRBJ2-2, is DTGVSQNPRHKITKRGQNVTFRCDPISEHNRLYWYRQTLGQGPEFLTYFQNEAQLEKSRLLSDRFSAERPKGSFSTLEIQRTEQGDSAMYLCTSSLYRAGGELLFGEGSRLTVL.

Comments on this clonotype: A read error may explain this, as a much larger clone is one base away. The chain recombines TRBV2 with TRBJ2-2; the D gene is possibly TRBD2 (6 bases). The CDR3 extends over 14 amino acids. The germline gives CDR1 SNHLY, CDR2 FYNNEI. In DNA form, the CDR3 reads TGTGCCAGCAGCCAACCCTCCGACACCGGGGGGCTGTTTTTT. The encoded protein is CASSQPSDTGGLFF.

This chain links TRBV29-1 with TRBJ1-2, with 7 bases aligning to TRBD1. There are 12 residues in the CDR3. V lost 6 bases to trimming and J lost 3 bases; unmatched junction nucleotides: 4. Per germline, CDR1 SQVTM and CDR2 ANQGSEA. The CDR3 nucleotides read TGCAGCGTACAGGGGATCGACTATGGCTACACCTTC. It translates to CSVQGIDYGYTF.

A note on this clonotype: A much larger clone lies a single base off, so this may be a read error. CDR3: CASSPDGHGEPQYF. The CDR3, as DNA: TGTGCCAGCAGCCCCGACGGGCACGGGGAGCCCCAGTACTTC. V usage is TRBV7-9 and J usage is TRBJ2-5; tentative D call: TRBD2 (5 bases). The CDR3 totals 14 residues. Germline-derived CDR1 and CDR2 are SEHNR and FQNEAQ (reference sequence). V was cut by 5 bases and J by 9 bases, with 19 bases left in between. Full variable domain (missing parts from reference TRBV7-9 and TRBJ2-5): DTGVSQNPRHKITKRGQNVTFRCDPISEHNRLYWYRQTLGQGPEFLTYFQNEAQLEKSRLLSDRFSAERPKGSFSTLEIQRTEQGDSAMYLCASSPDGHGEPQYFGPGTRLLVL.

This clonotype was counted once. The chain has TRBV29-1 and TRBJ1-2; D unclear. Trimming stripped 5 bases from V and 2 bases from J, with 12 bases between. Germline CDR1 SQVTM, CDR2 ANQGSEA. The CDR3 is made up of 13 amino acids. CDR3 sequence reads: CSVRKDSNYGYTF. The CDR3, as DNA: TGCAGCGTTCGAAAGGACTCCAACTATGGCTACACCTTC.

This clonotype came up a few times. This chain links TRBV2 with TRBJ2-2; TRBD1 aligns across 8 bases. V was pared by 7 bases and J by 3 bases, with 10 bases of the junction left unmatched. CDR1 SNHLY and CDR2 FYNNEI come from the germline V gene. The CDR3 sequence is 16 residues long. The CDR3 coding sequence is TGTGCCAGCAACCCCCTAGGCAGGGGGCACACCGGGGAGCTGTTTTTT. This codes for CASNPLGRGHTGELFF.

The chain uses TRBV20-1 and TRBJ2-7; 10 bases match TRBD2. The germline V gene encodes CDR1 DFQATT and CDR2 SNEGSKA (reference sequence). V lost 6 bases and J lost 0; bases outside the gene matches: 17. This CDR3 is built from 18 residues. The DNA of the CDR3 is TGCAGTGCCCAACCCATCCCGGGACTAGCGCGCACCTCCTACGAGCAGTACTTC. Protein product: CSAQPIPGLARTSYEQYF.

About this clonotype itself: Possible read error: a much larger clone is one base away. The chain has TRBV7-4 and TRBJ2-2; D remains ambiguous. V lost 6 bases to trimming and J lost 7 bases, with 18 bases between them. CDR1 and CDR2 from the germline V gene are SGHVT and SQSDAQ. The CDR3 runs to 15 residues. DNA of the CDR3: TGTGCCAGCAGTTCTGGGCCCGAGGCGGACGGGGAGCTGTTTTTT. Its translation: CASSSGPEADGELFF.

The chain links TRBV10-3 to TRBJ1-4; unclear D gene. CDR1 ENHRY and CDR2 SYGVKD come from the germline V gene. The CDR3 covers 14 residues. Trimming removed 5 bases at V and 7 bases at J, with 14 bases between. The CDR3 DNA follows: TGTGCCATCAGTCCTGGCGGGGTAGCTGAAAAACTGTTTTTT. Translation gives CAISPGGVAEKLFF.

This chain links TRBV10-3 with TRBJ2-3, with TRBD2 as a possible D gene (5 bases). V lost 2 bases to trimming and J lost 9 bases, with 12 bases between them. There are 13 residues in the CDR3. The germline V gene has CDR1 ENHRY and CDR2 SYGVKD. DNA for the CDR3: TGTGCCATCAGTGAGGTAGGGAGTGGCACGCAGTATTTT. Its protein is CAISEVGSGTQYF.

Concerning this clonotype itself: This may arise from a read error, as a much more abundant clone is one base away. This chain uses TRBV7-9 with TRBJ2-3, with D uncertain. The germline gives CDR1 SEHNR, CDR2 FQNEAQ (reference sequence). The CDR3 has 14 residues. This CDR3 reads CASSPLGFTDTRYF. The CDR3 coding sequence is TGTGCCAGCAGCCCCCTTGGGTTCACAGATACGCGGTATTTT.

The V and J genes are TRBV12-3 or TRBV12-4 and TRBJ1-2; D call uncertain. This CDR3 contains 16 residues. The V end was cut by 6 bases, the J end by 6 bases, with 23 bases between. The CDR3 nucleotides are TGTGCCAGCAGCTTAAGACCGCTACAGCCTAAGGATGGCTACACCTTC. As protein: CASSLRPLQPKDGYTF.

This chain joins TRBV29-1 and TRBJ1-2; D gene uncertain. Germline V CDR1 and CDR2: SQVTM, ANQGSEA. Deletions cut 8 bases from V and 0 bases from J, with 13 bases between. The CDR3 is 13 amino acids. For the CDR3, the DNA is TGCAGCTCTAGAAAGGGAACTAACTATGGCTACACCTTC. It is translated as CSSRKGTNYGYTF.

The rearrangement uses TRBV5-1 and TRBJ2-3, with D possibly being TRBD2 (6 bases). In germline, CDR1 is SGHRS, CDR2 YFSETQ. This CDR3 spans 14 amino acids. The germline V and J ends were trimmed by 1 base and 2 bases, with 8 bases remaining between them. The CDR3 DNA sequence: TGCGCCAGCAGCTTGACTAGCCCCACAGATACGCAGTATTTT. This translates into CASSLTSPTDTQYF.

DNA of the CDR3: TGTGCCAGCAGCGCGACAGGGGCGCGGACTGAAGCTTTCTTT. It specifies CASSATGARTEAFF. J is TRBJ1-1 and V is TRBV7-2; TRBD1 agrees at 8 bases. CDR1 SGHTA and CDR2 FQGNSA come from the germline V gene. Unmatched junction bases numbered 7, after V lost 5 bases and J lost 5 bases. This CDR3 has 14 residues. Supplemented by reference TRBV7-2 and TRBJ1-1, the full variable domain reads GAGVSQSPSNKVTEKGKDVELRCDPISGHTALYWYRQSLGQGLEFLIYFQGNSAPDKSGLPSDRFSAERTGGSVSTLTIQRTQQEDSAVYLCASSATGARTEAFFGQGTRLTVV.

The rearrangement uses TRBV9 and TRBJ1-2, with D possibly matching TRBD1 (5 bases). The CDR3 length is 12 residues. From germline, CDR1 is SGDLS and CDR2 YYNGEE. V was trimmed by 5 bases and J by 3 bases, leaving 8 bases between them. The CDR3 reads CASRGEDYGYTF. In DNA, the CDR3 is TGTGCCAGCAGGGGGGAGGACTATGGCTACACCTTC.

This clonotype appeared many times. The germline gene is not matched at one end of the junction; a read error may be the cause. This chain connects TRBV5-1 to TRBJ2-7; D is perhaps TRBD1 (6 bases). The CDR3 has 15 amino acids. CDR1 and CDR2 (germline): SGHRS, YFSETQ. The CDR3 protein is CASSSTLGGPYEQYF. The CDR3 nucleotides are TGTGCCAGCAGCTCTACTCTAGGGGGTCCCTACGAGCAGTACTTC. Full variable domain (remainder filled in from reference TRBV5-1 and TRBJ2-7): KAGVTQTPRYLIKTRGQQVTLSCSPISGHRSVSWYQQTPGQGLQFLFEYFSETQRNKGNFPGRFSGRQFSNSRSEMNVSTLELGDSALYLCASSSTLGGPYEQYFGPGTRLTVT.